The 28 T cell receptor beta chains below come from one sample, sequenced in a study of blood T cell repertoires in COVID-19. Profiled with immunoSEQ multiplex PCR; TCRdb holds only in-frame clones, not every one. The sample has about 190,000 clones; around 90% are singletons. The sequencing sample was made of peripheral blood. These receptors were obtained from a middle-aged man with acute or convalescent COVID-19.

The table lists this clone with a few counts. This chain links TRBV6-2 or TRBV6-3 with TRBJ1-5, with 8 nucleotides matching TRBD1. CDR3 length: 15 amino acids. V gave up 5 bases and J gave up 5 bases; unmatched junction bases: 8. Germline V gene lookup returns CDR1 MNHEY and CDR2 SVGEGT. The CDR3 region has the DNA TGTGCCAGCAGTGAGAACAGGGGGGGATATCAGCCCCAGCATTTT. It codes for CASSENRGGYQPQHF.

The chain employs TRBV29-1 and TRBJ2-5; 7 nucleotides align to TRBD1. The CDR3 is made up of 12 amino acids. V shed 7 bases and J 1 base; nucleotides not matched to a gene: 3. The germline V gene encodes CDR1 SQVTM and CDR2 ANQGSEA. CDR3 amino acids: CSGYRGQETQYF. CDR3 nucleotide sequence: TGCAGCGGCTACAGGGGCCAAGAGACCCAGTACTTC.

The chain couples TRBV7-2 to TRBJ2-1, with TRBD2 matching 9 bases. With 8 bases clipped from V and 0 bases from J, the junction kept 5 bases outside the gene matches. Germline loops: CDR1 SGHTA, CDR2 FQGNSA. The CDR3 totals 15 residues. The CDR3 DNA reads TGTGCCAGCGCTAGCGGGGATAGCTCCTACAATGAGCAGTTCTTC. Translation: CASASGDSSYNEQFF.

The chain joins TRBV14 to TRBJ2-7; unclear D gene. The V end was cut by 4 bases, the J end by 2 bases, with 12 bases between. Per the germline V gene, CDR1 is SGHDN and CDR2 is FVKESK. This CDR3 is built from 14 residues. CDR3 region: CASSPNQFAYEQYF. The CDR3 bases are TGTGCCAGCAGCCCAAATCAGTTCGCCTACGAGCAGTACTTC. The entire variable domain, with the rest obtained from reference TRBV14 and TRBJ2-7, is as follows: EAGVTQFPSHSVIEKGQTVTLRCDPISGHDNLYWYRRVMGKEIKFLLHFVKESKQDESGMPNNRFLAERTGGTYSTLKVQPAELEDSGVYFCASSPNQFAYEQYFGPGTRLTVT.

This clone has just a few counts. The CDR3 DNA follows: TGTGCCAGCAGCGGACAGGGCCCTCAAGAAGCTTTCTTT. Translating gives CASSGQGPQEAFF. The chain has TRBV2 and TRBJ1-1; 8 nucleotides match TRBD1. With V trimmed by 6 bases and J by 8 bases, 8 bases remained unmatched. The length of the CDR3 is 13 residues. Germline CDR1 reads SNHLY; CDR2 reads FYNNEI.

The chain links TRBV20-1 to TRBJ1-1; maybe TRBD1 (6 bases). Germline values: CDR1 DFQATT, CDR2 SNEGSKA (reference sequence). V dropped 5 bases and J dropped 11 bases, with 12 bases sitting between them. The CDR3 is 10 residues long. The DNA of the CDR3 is TGCAGTGCTTTGGACAGCATCGCTTTCTTT. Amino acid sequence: CSALDSIAFF.

CDR3 nucleotide sequence: TGTGCCAGCAGCTTAGCGGGAGGGCAGCCCCAGCATTTT. Translating gives CASSLAGGQPQHF. This sequence joins TRBV7-3 and TRBJ1-5; D gene ambiguous. Trimming removed 2 bases from V and 7 bases from J, with 9 bases in between. The V gene's germline CDR1 is SGHTA and CDR2 FQGTGA. The CDR3 spans 13 residues.

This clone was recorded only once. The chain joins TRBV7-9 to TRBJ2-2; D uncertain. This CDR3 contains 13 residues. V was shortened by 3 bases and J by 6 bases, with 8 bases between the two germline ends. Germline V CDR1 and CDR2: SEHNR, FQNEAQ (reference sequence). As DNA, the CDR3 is TGTGCCAGCAGCTTTCGAAGCCCCGGGGAGCTGTTTTTT. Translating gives CASSFRSPGELFF.

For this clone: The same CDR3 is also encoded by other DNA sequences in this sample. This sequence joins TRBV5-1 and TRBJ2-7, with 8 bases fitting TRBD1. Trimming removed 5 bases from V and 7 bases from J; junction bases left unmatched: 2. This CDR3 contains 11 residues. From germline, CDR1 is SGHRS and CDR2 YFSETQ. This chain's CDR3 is CASRTGGEQYF. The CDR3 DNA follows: TGCGCCAGCAGAACAGGGGGAGAGCAGTACTTC.

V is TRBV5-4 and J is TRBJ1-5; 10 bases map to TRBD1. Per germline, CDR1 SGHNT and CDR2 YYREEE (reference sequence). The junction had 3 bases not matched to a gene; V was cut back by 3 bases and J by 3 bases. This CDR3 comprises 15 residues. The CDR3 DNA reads TGTGCCAGCAGCTACGGGACAGGGGTCAATCAGCCCCAGCATTTT. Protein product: CASSYGTGVNQPQHF.

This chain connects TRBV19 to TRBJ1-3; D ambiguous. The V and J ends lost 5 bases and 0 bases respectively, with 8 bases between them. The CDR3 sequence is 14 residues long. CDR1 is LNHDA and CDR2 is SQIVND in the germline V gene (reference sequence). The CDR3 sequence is CASSSVSSGNTIYF. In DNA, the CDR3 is TGTGCCAGTAGTTCAGTATCCTCTGGAAACACCATATATTTT. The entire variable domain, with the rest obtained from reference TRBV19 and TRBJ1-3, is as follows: DGGITQSPKYLFRKEGQNVTLSCEQNLNHDAMYWYRQDPGQGLRLIYYSQIVNDFQKGDIAEGYSVSREKKESFPLTVTSAQKNPTAFYLCASSSVSSGNTIYFGEGSWLTVV.

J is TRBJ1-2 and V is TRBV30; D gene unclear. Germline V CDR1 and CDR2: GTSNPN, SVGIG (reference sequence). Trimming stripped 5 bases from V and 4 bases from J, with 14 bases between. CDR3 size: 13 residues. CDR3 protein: CAWAGRAGYGYTF. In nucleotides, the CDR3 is TGTGCCTGGGCTGGGAGGGCAGGCTATGGCTACACCTTC.

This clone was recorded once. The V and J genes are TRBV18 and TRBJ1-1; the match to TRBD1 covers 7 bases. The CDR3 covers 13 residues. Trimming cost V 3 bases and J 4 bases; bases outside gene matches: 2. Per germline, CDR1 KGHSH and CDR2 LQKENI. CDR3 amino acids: CASSPAGGTEAFF. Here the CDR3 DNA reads TGTGCCAGCTCACCCGCAGGGGGCACTGAAGCTTTCTTT. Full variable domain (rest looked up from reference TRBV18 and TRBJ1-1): NAGVMQNPRHLVRRRGQEARLRCSPMKGHSHVYWYRQLPEEGLKFMVYLQKENIIDESGMPKERFSAEFPKEGPSILRIQQVVRGDSAAYFCASSPAGGTEAFFGQGTRLTVV.

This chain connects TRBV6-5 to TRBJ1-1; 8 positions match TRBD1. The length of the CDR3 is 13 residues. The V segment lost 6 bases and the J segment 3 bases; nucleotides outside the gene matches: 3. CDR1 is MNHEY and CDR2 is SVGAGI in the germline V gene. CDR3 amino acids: CASRDRAYTEAFF. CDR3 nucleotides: TGTGCCAGCAGGGACAGGGCCTACACTGAAGCTTTCTTT.

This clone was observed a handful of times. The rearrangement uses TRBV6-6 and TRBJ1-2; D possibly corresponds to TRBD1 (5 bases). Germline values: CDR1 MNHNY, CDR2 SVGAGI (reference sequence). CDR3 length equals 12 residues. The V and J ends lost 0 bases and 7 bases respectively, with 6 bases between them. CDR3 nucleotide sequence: TGTGCCAGCAGTTACTCAGGGGCTGGCTACACCTTC. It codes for CASSYSGAGYTF.

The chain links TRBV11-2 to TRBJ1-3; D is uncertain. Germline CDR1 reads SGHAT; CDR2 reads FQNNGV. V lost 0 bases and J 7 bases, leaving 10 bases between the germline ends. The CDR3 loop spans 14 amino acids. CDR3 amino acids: CASSLDSAGNTIYF. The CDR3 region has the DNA TGTGCCAGCAGCTTAGATTCCGCGGGGAACACCATATATTTT.

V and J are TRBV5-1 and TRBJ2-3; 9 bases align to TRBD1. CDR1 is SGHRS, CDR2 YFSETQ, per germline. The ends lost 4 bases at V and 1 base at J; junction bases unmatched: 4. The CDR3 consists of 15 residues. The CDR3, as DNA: TGCGCCAGCAGCCCCCGGACAGGGGGCACAGATACGCAGTATTTT. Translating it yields CASSPRTGGTDTQYF. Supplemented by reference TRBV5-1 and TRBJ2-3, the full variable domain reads KAGVTQTPRYLIKTRGQQVTLSCSPISGHRSVSWYQQTPGQGLQFLFEYFSETQRNKGNFPGRFSGRQFSNSRSEMNVSTLELGDSALYLCASSPRTGGTDTQYFGPGTRLTVL.

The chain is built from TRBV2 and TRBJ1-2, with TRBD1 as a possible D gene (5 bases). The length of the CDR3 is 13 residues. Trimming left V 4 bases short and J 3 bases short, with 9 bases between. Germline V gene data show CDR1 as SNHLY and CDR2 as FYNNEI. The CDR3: CASSVGEDYGYTF. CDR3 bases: TGTGCCAGCAGTGTAGGGGAGGACTATGGCTACACCTTC.

The CDR3: CAWSVGGAAYEQYF. The CDR3 bases are TGTGCCTGGAGTGTAGGGGGGGCGGCCTACGAGCAGTACTTC. The J gene is TRBJ2-7, the V gene TRBV30; a possible D gene is TRBD2 (7 bases). The V end was cut by 0 bases, the J end by 2 bases, with 11 bases between. The CDR3 is 14 residues long. Looked up from germline, CDR1 is GTSNPN and CDR2 is SVGIG (reference sequence).

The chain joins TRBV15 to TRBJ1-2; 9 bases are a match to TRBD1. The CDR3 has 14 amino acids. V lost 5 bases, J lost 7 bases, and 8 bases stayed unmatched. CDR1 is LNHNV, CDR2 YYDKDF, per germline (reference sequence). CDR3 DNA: TGTGCCACCAGCTCCCGGACAGGGGCCAGTGGCTACACCTTC. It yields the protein CATSSRTGASGYTF.

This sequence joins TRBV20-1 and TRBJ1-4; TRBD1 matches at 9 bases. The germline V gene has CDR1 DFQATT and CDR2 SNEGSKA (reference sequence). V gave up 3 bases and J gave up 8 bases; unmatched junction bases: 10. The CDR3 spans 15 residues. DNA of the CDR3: TGCAGTGCTAGTGCGCCCGGACAGGGGCGGGAAAAACTGTTTTTT. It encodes CSASAPGQGREKLFF.

The CDR3 spells CSVTRWDRAYEQYF. CDR3 in DNA: TGCAGCGTGACCCGTTGGGACAGGGCCTACGAGCAGTACTTC. The chain links TRBV29-1 to TRBJ2-7; TRBD1 matches 9 bases. Germline V gene data show CDR1 as SQVTM and CDR2 as ANQGSEA. This CDR3 is built from 14 residues. V was clipped by 6 bases and J by 2 bases; unmatched bases: 8.

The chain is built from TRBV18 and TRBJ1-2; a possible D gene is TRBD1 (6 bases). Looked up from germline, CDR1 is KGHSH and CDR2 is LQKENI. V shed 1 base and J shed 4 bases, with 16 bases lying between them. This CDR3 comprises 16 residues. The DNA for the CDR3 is TGTGCCAGCTCACCACAGGACAGTTTAACTCCCTATGGCTACACCTTC. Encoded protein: CASSPQDSLTPYGYTF.

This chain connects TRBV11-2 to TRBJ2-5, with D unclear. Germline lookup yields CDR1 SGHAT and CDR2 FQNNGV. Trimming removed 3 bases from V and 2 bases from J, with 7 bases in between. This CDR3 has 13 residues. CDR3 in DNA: TGTGCCAGCAGCTTCGCAGGTCAAGAGACCCAGTACTTC. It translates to CASSFAGQETQYF.

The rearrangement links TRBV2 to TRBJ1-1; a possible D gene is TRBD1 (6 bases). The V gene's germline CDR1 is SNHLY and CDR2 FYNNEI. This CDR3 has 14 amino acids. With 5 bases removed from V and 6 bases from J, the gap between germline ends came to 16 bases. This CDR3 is CASSSRGGGSEAFF. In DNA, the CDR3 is TGTGCCAGCAGTTCGAGGGGAGGGGGTTCTGAAGCTTTCTTT.

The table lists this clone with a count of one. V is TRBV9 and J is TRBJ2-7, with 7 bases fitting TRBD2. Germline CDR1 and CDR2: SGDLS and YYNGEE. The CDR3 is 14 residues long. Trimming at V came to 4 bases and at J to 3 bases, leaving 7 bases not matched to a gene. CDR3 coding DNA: TGTGCCAGCAGCCCGGGAGGCGGCTACTACGAGCAGTACTTC. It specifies CASSPGGGYYEQYF.

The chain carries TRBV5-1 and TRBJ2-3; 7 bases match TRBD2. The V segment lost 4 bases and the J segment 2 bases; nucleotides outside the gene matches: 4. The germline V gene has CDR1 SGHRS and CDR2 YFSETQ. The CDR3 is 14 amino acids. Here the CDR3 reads CASSPAGHTDTQYF. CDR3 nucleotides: TGCGCCAGCAGCCCAGCGGGGCACACAGATACGCAGTATTTT. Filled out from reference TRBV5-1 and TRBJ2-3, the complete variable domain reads KAGVTQTPRYLIKTRGQQVTLSCSPISGHRSVSWYQQTPGQGLQFLFEYFSETQRNKGNFPGRFSGRQFSNSRSEMNVSTLELGDSALYLCASSPAGHTDTQYFGPGTRLTVL.

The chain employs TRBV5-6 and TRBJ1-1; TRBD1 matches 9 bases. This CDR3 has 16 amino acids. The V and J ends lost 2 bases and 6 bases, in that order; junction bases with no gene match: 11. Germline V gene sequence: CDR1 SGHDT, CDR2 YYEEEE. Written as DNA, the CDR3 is TGTGCCAGCAGCTTCCCTTACGAACAGGGGGCCTCTGAAGCTTTCTTT. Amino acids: CASSFPYEQGASEAFF. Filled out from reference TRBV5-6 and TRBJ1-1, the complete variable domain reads DAGVTQSPTHLIKTRGQQVTLRCSPKSGHDTVSWYQQALGQGPQFIFQYYEEEERQRGNFPDRFSGHQFPNYSSELNVNALLLGDSALYLCASSFPYEQGASEAFFGQGTRLTVV.